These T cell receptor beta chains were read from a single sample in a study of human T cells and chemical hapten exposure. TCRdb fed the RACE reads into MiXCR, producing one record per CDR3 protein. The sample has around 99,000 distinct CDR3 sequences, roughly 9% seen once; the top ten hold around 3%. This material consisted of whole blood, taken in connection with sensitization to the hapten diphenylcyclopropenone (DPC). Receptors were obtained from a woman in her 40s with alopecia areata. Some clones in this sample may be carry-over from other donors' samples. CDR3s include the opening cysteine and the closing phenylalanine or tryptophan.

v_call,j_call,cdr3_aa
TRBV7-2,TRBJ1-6,CASSLATATSSYNSPLHF
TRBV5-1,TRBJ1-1,CASSFRTNTEAFF
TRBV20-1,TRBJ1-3,CSALYPGNTIYF
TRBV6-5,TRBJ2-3,CASSMGGAVDTQYF
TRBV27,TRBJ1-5,CASSLFDGNQPQHF
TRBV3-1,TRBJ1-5,CASSQGDRQPQHF
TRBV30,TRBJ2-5,CAWSVRLLWHF
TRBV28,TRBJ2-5,CASSSILAGGPLVQETQYF
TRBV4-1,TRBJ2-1,CASSRMGAGLGNEQFF
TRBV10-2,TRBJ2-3,CASSGGLATDTQYF